This T cell receptor (beta chain) comes out of a study of neurological immune-mediated disorders. The study, taken as a whole, reports: TCR clonal expansion peaked in HTLV-1-associated myelopathy patients and was lowest in multiple sclerosis patients.

This clonotype was seen repeatedly, ten times or more. Its matching antigen is unknown. Time point indicated: technical triplicate 2. TCRdb itself ran the 5' RACE reads through MiXCR, one entry per CDR3 protein. The table lists around 56,000 distinct CDR3 sequences, 24% of them singletons, with under 5.5% in the top ten. This CDR3 is 13 amino acids long. V lost 0 bases to trimming and J lost 7 bases, with 7 bases between them. The germline V gene has CDR1 ENHRY and CDR2 SYGVKD. J is TRBJ2-1 and V is TRBV10-3; D is perhaps TRBD1 (5 bases). Sequencing was carried out using PBMCs. The TCR comes from a man aged 55 to 70 with HTLV-1-associated myelopathy (HAM/TSP). CDR3: CAISESGRNEQFF. In nucleotides, the CDR3 is TGTGCCATCAGTGAGTCGGGGCGTAATGAGCAGTTCTTC.